This T cell receptor beta chain was captured by sequencing in a study of T cell responses to AZD1222 COVID-19 vaccine. Germline CDR1 is SGHAT and CDR2 is FQNNGV. V was trimmed by 3 bases and J by 8 bases, leaving 10 bases between them. This CDR3 is built from 12 residues. Profiling relied on immunoSEQ multiplex PCR, and the TCRdb table lists in-frame clones only, not all of them. The sample consists of fewer than 110,000 clones, around nine tenths of them appearing once. The material was peripheral blood, obtained on day 0 of AZD1222 vaccination. This TCR derives from an adult in good health. The rearrangement joins TRBV11-2 to TRBJ1-1, with D unresolved. DNA for the CDR3: TGTGCCAGCAGCTTCGCTCGGGAAGAAGCTTTCTTT. Translation: CASSFAREEAFF.